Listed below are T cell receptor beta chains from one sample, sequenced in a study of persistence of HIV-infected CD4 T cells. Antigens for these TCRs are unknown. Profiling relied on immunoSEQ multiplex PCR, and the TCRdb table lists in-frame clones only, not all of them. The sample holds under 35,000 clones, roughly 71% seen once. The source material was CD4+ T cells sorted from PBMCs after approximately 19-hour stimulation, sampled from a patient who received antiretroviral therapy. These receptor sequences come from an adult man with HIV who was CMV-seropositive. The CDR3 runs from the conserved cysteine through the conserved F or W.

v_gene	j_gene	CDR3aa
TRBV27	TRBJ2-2	CASARDRGTGELFF
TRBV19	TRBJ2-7	CASSIQGQGINEQYF
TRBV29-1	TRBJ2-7	CSVGGDGYEQYF
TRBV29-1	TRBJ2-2	CVGLPNTGELFF
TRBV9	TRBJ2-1	CASSVVSGLYNEQFF
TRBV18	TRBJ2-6	CASSPPNGPKLSGANVLTF
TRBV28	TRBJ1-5	CASSSIPSEPQHF
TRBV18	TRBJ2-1	CASSSDQRSSYNEQFF
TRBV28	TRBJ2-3	CASSRDRGMYTQYF
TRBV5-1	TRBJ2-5	CASRRGQETQYF
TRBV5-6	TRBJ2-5	CASSLAGQVGQETQYF
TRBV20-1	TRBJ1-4	CSASRGPGEKLFF
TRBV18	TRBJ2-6	CASSPGIGANVLTF
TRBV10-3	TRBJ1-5	CAISEAGGGNQPQHF
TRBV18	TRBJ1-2	CASSRSAGAEKNYGYTF
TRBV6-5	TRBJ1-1	CASKDRGTNTEAFF
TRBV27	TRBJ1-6	CASTFAGPNSPLHF
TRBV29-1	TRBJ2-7	CSVGGDSSSYEQYF
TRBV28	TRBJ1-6	CASSLLKPSSYNSPLHF
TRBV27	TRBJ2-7	CASTAPGGEEQYF
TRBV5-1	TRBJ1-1	CASSLAGQGGTEAFF
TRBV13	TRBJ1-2	CASSPGTDYYGYTF
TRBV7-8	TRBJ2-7	CASSFGVRQTPYEQYF
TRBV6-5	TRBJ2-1	CATLEAGGARSEQFF
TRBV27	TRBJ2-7	CASSRGTRPYEQYF
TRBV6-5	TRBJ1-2	CASSYSGAPGYTF
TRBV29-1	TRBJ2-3	CSVGRDGGPADTQYF
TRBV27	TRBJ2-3	CASSSLLATDTQYF
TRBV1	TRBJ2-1	CTSSLSHPIVNEQFF
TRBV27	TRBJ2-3	CASSLGQGYSTDTQYF
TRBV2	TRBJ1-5	CASSPGQGTQPQHF
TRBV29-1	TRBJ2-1	CSKTDSSYNEQFF
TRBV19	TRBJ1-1	CASSISRAVEAFF
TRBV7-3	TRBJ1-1	CASSLTLGLNTEAFF
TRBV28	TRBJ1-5	CASSFSTQPQHF
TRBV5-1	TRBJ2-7	CASRLEQYF
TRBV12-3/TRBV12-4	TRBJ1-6	CASSFSNSPLHF
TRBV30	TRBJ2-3	CAWSIQGATSDTQYF
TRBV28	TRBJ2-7	CASSLREYEQYF
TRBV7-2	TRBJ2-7	CASSLGPLPTYEQYF
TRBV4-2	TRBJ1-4	CASSQRARDSNEKLFF
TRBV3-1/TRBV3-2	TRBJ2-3	CASSSGQGPTDTQYF
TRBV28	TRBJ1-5	CASSFAGGGAVVRAEDGNQPQHF
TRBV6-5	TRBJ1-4	CASSPGVGRRLFF
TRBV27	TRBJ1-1	CASSSTAGLPNTEAFF
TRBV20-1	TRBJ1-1	CSARAGYEAFF
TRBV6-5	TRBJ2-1	CASSYDPSPSHEQFF
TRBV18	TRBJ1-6	CASSPTGERSPLHF